The 3 T cell receptor beta chains below come from one sample, sequenced in a study of tumor-infiltrating lymphocytes in primary liver carcinoma. cDNA specific to TCR beta was made from about 550 ng of total RNA, with a constant-region primer employed for priming. Three nested multiplex PCR rounds of slightly modified ARM-PCR generated TCR beta libraries. The study ran its first two PCR rounds for 9 to 10 cycles each, using TRBV1-TRBV30 forward primers and a C-beta reverse primer. TCRdb ran MiXCR on the multiplex PCR reads and lists one entry per CDR3 protein. This sample has approximately 30,000 distinct CDR3 sequences, with roughly 70% found just once. Extraction of RNA together with DNA used roughly 19-32 mg of unsorted bulk tissue. Material: liver tumor tissue from sampling region 3. This sample's subset: tumor region T3, left-lateral pole. The source of these receptors is a woman younger than 45 with primary liver carcinoma and hepatitis B virus infection.

This clonotype was recorded many times. V and J are TRBV11-2 and TRBJ2-2; 10 positions match TRBD2. The germline CDR1 and CDR2 sequences are SGHAT and FQNNGV. V lost 5 bases and J lost 7; bases outside the gene matches: 7. The CDR3 spans 15 residues. The CDR3 DNA reads as TGTGCCAGCAGCCGGGCTAGCGGGAGCGGCGGGGAGCTGTTTTTT. Translation gives CASSRASGSGGELFF.

There are a few counts of this clonotype. It may be a read error: a sequence one base away is much more abundant. This chain connects TRBV11-2 to TRBJ2-1; no firm D call. V was clipped by 7 bases and J by 2 bases, with 12 bases between them. The CDR3 covers 14 residues. Germline CDR1 and CDR2: SGHAT and FQNNGV. Here the CDR3 DNA reads TGTGCCAGCACCCCCAGCGAGGCCTACAATGAGCAGTTCTTC. Translating gives CASTPSEAYNEQFF.

On this clonotype itself: A much larger clonotype is one base distant, so this may be a read error. Because it lacks the conserved phenylalanine or tryptophan at the end, this CDR3 is likely a read error. The chain recombines TRBV29-1 with TRBJ1-1; tentatively, D is TRBD1 (5 bases). This CDR3 comprises 12 residues. Per germline, CDR1 SQVTM and CDR2 ANQGSEA. Here the CDR3 reads CSVEAGSTEAFL. The CDR3 bases are TGCAGTGTCGAGGCAGGGAGCACTGAAGCTTTCCTT.